One sample yielded the 18 T cell receptor beta chains listed below, sequenced in a study of cytomegalovirus exposure and HLA in healthy donors. Both 60 Vbeta primers and 13 Jbeta primers went into the PCR. Only in-frame clones appear in the TCRdb table, and some are missing; sequencing was by immunoSEQ multiplex PCR. The sample records over 100,000 clones, roughly three quarters being singletons. The sequencing sample was made of PBMCs. These receptors all stem from a woman aged 18-30 years in good health and CMV-seropositive.

This chain joins TRBV4-1 and TRBJ2-2, with TRBD2 identical over 8 bases. The V segment lost 4 bases and the J segment 5 bases; nucleotides outside the gene matches: 6. Germline V CDR1 and CDR2: MGHRA, YSYEKL. This CDR3 has 15 amino acids. CDR3 loop: CASSRRLARTGELFF. The CDR3 nucleotides are TGCGCCAGCAGCCGACGACTAGCGAGGACCGGGGAGCTGTTTTTT.

This clone showed up just once. V usage is TRBV2 and J usage is TRBJ2-5; tentative D call: TRBD2 (5 bases). The CDR3 has 11 residues. Germline loops: CDR1 SNHLY, CDR2 FYNNEI. V gave up 6 bases and J gave up 5 bases, with 7 bases separating them. The CDR3 DNA follows: TGTGCCAGCAGGGGCGGGGAGACCCAGTACTTC. Its translation is CASRGGETQYF.

The chain carries TRBV5-4 and TRBJ2-7; TRBD2 might be the D (5 bases). CDR3 size: 13 residues. Germline values: CDR1 SGHNT, CDR2 YYREEE (reference sequence). Trimming removed 4 bases from V and 2 bases from J, with 10 bases in between. The CDR3 sequence is CASSPRGTYEQYF. CDR3 bases: TGTGCCAGCAGCCCACGAGGGACCTACGAGCAGTACTTC.

J is TRBJ2-5 and V is TRBV6-6; TRBD1 might be the D (6 bases). The CDR3 is made up of 14 amino acids. V lost 6 bases, J lost 1 base, and 12 bases lay in between. Germline-derived CDR1 and CDR2 are MNHNY and SVGAGI (reference sequence). Here the CDR3 DNA reads TGTGCCAGCAGCAGGGGACGACCCCAAGAGACCCAGTACTTC. Protein: CASSRGRPQETQYF.

V gene TRBV19 combines with J gene TRBJ2-7, with 8 bases identical to TRBD2. CDR3 length equals 13 residues. Germline values: CDR1 LNHDA, CDR2 SQIVND (reference sequence). J lost 2 bases, V lost 5 bases, and 2 bases had no gene match. The DNA for the CDR3 is TGTGCCAGTAGTCGGGGACTAGCCTACGAGCAGTACTTC. It yields the protein CASSRGLAYEQYF.

This clone was detected once. The V and J genes are TRBV19 and TRBJ2-3, with a tentative D call TRBD2 (6 bases). Germline V lookup: CDR1 LNHDA, CDR2 SQIVND (reference sequence). V was shortened by 2 bases and J by 0 bases, with 21 bases between the two germline ends. This CDR3 has 19 amino acids. CDR3 DNA sequence: TGTGCCAGTAGTATAACTGGACTACCTTTTCCGTCTAGCACAGATACGCAGTATTTT. Residues: CASSITGLPFPSSTDTQYF.

The CDR3 DNA follows: TGTGCCAGCGGACAGGCCTTTAACTACGAGCAGTACTTC. It translates to CASGQAFNYEQYF. The V gene is TRBV2, the J gene TRBJ2-7; 7 nucleotides line up with TRBD1. J gave up 3 bases and V 8 bases, and 7 bases lay outside the gene matches. This CDR3 has 13 amino acids. CDR1 and CDR2 from the germline V gene are SNHLY and FYNNEI.

The chain couples TRBV6-5 to TRBJ1-3; 7 bases align to TRBD1. The trim removed 6 bases at V and 4 bases at J, leaving 6 bases unmatched. The CDR3 spans 14 residues. CDR1 MNHEY and CDR2 SVGAGI come from the germline V gene. CDR3 sequence reads: CASSEWTGGNTIYF. CDR3 bases: TGTGCCAGCAGCGAATGGACAGGCGGAAACACCATATATTTT.

This rearrangement joins TRBV28 to TRBJ2-7, with 9 bases lining up with TRBD1. With 7 bases clipped from V and 2 bases from J, the junction kept 6 bases outside the gene matches. CDR1 and CDR2 from the germline V gene are MDHEN and SYDVKM. CDR3 length: 14 residues. The CDR3 region is CASMGGTGTYEQYF. In nucleotides, the CDR3 is TGTGCCAGCATGGGAGGGACAGGGACCTACGAGCAGTACTTC.

The V and J genes are TRBV30 and TRBJ1-5; 8 nucleotides agree with TRBD1. Unmatched junction bases numbered 7, after V lost 3 bases and J lost 3 bases. Germline assignment: CDR1 GTSNPN and CDR2 SVGIG (reference sequence). The CDR3 has 15 amino acids. The CDR3 DNA is TGTGCCTGGAGGGGGGTGGACAGGGCCAATCAGCCCCAGCATTTT. It translates to CAWRGVDRANQPQHF. The variable domain in full, with the rest retrieved from reference TRBV30 and TRBJ1-5, is SQTIHQWPATLVQPVGSPLSLECTVEGTSNPNLYWYRQAAGRGLQLLFYSVGIGQISSEVPQNLSASRPQDRQFILSSKKLLLSDSGFYLCAWRGVDRANQPQHFGDGTRLSIL.

This rearrangement joins TRBV4-1 to TRBJ1-2; D remains unclear. Germline CDR1 is MGHRA and CDR2 is YSYEKL. Trimming cost V 0 bases and J 8 bases, with 13 bases left between them. The CDR3 loop spans 14 amino acids. CDR3 sequence reads: CASSQEGRTGGYTF. CDR3 coding DNA: TGCGCCAGCAGCCAAGAGGGCAGGACGGGGGGCTACACCTTC.

This rearrangement joins TRBV6-5 to TRBJ2-1; 8 bases are shared with TRBD2. J lost 8 bases, V lost 6 bases, and 9 bases had no gene match. The CDR3 is made up of 14 amino acids. Per germline, CDR1 MNHEY and CDR2 SVGAGI. The CDR3 coding sequence is TGTGCCAGCAGAACGGGACTAGTGGGCCATGAGCAGTTCTTC. Its protein product is CASRTGLVGHEQFF.

This clone showed up just once. The CDR3 sequence is CASSITGLNTEAFF. The CDR3 nucleotides read TGTGCCAGTAGTATAACAGGGTTGAACACTGAAGCTTTCTTT. This chain uses TRBV19 with TRBJ1-1, with a possible D match to TRBD1 (6 bases). Trimming shortened V by 2 bases and J by 0 bases, and 7 bases separated the two germline ends. This CDR3 has 14 amino acids. Germline V CDR1 and CDR2: LNHDA, SQIVND (reference sequence).

This chain links TRBV9 with TRBJ2-7; tentative D call: TRBD1 (6 bases). This CDR3 spans 18 amino acids. Germline CDR1 reads SGDLS; CDR2 reads YYNGEE. Trimming stripped 0 bases from V and 0 bases from J, with 19 bases between. This CDR3 is CASSVEESPQGPSYEQYF. The CDR3 region has the DNA TGTGCCAGCAGCGTAGAGGAATCCCCGCAGGGGCCCTCCTACGAGCAGTACTTC.

The chain has TRBV10-1 and TRBJ1-3; D is unclear. CDR3 length equals 12 residues. V was trimmed by 3 bases and J by 5 bases, leaving 5 bases between them. From germline, CDR1 is WNHNN and CDR2 SYGVQD (reference sequence). CDR3 in DNA: TGCGCCAGCAGTGACCAGAGAAACACCATATATTTT. It specifies CASSDQRNTIYF.

Of note for this clone: At one of its ends the junction is not consistent with the germline gene, which may arise from a read error. The rearrangement joins TRBV7-9 to TRBJ1-1; 7 bases fit TRBD1. The CDR3 has 15 residues. Germline values: CDR1 SEHNR, CDR2 FQNEAQ (reference sequence). In nucleotides, the CDR3 is TGTTCCAGCAGCTTAGCTAGTACAGGGGACCCTGAAGCTTTCTTT. This translates into CSSSLASTGDPEAFF.

This chain uses TRBV6-5 with TRBJ2-3; 8 bases map to TRBD1. V was pared by 6 bases and J by 4 bases, with 3 bases of the junction left unmatched. There are 13 residues in the CDR3. Germline-derived CDR1 and CDR2 are MNHEY and SVGAGI. CDR3 residues: CASRVTGADTQYF. CDR3 bases: TGTGCCAGCAGAGTGACAGGGGCAGATACGCAGTATTTT.

The chain carries TRBV5-4 and TRBJ1-4, with D uncertain. CDR1 is SGHNT and CDR2 is YYREEE in the germline V gene (reference sequence). This CDR3 region has 16 residues. V lost 5 bases and J lost 0, with 14 bases in between. CDR3 region: CASSYGGRATNEKLFF. The CDR3 bases are TGTGCCAGCAGTTATGGAGGACGGGCAACTAATGAAAAACTGTTTTTT.